This T cell receptor beta chain is drawn from a study of blood T cell repertoires in COVID-19. A few counts support this clone. Germline V gene sequence: CDR1 MNHEY, CDR2 SVGAGI. CDR3 length equals 14 residues. Between the trimmed V and J ends, which lost 6 bases and 7 bases, there was a span of 16 bases. Per the authors' pipeline: How many nucleated cells were present was estimated from reference gene primer amplification. Profiled with immunoSEQ multiplex PCR; TCRdb holds only in-frame clones, not every one. V and J calls and clone size are given by that table; D and trimming were obtained from the DNA. The sample includes roughly 74,000 clones, 80% to 90% seen only once; the top ten take around 1.9%.

The clonotype was recovered from a woman older than 75 with active or convalescent COVID-19. The chain is built from TRBV6-5 and TRBJ1-3; D may be TRBD1 (6 bases). The sample was peripheral blood. The chain's CDR3 is CASSRDTQRNTIYF. In nucleotides, the CDR3 is TGTGCCAGCAGCCGGGACACTCAGAGGAACACCATATATTTT.